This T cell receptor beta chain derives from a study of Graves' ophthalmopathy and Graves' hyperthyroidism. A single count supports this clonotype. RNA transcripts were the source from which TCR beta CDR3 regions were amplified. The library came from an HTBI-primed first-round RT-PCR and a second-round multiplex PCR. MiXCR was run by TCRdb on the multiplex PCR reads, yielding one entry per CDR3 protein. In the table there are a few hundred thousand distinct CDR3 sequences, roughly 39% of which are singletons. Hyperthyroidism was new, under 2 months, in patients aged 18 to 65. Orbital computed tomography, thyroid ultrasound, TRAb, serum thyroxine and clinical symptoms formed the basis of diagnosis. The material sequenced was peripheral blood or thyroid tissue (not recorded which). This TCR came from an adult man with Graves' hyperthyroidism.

The CDR3 coding sequence is TGTGCCATCAGCCGAAAAGAAGCTTTCTTT. Protein sequence: CAISRKEAFF. This rearrangement joins TRBV10-3 to TRBJ1-1; D gene ambiguous. The CDR3 covers 10 residues. Germline V gives CDR1 ENHRY, CDR2 SYGVKD. The germline V and J ends were trimmed by 6 bases and 8 bases, with 7 bases remaining between them.